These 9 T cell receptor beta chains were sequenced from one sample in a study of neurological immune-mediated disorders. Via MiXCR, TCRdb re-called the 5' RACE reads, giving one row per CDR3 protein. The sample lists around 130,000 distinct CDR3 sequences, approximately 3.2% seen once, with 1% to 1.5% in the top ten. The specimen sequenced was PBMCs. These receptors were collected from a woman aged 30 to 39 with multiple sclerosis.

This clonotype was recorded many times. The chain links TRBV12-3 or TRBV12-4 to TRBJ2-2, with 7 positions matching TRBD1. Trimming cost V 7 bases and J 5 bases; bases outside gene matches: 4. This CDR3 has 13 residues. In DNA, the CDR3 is TGTGCCAGCACCCACAGGGGAACCGGGGAGCTGTTTTTT. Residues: CASTHRGTGELFF.

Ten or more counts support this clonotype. The CDR3 loop reads CASRNIRAGELFF. The CDR3 DNA sequence: TGTGCCAGCAGGAACATTAGGGCCGGGGAGCTGTTTTTT. The genes are TRBV12-3 or TRBV12-4 and TRBJ2-2; D is ambiguous. The CDR3 extends over 13 amino acids. Trimming left V 6 bases short and J 6 bases short, with 11 bases between.

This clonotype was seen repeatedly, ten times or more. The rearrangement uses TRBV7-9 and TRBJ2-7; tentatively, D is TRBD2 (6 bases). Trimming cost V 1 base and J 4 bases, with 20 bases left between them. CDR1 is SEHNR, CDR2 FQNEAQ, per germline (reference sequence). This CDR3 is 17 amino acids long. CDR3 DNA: TGTGCCAGCAGCTTAGGGCAGGAGGGCCCACTATTTTACGAGCAGTACTTC. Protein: CASSLGQEGPLFYEQYF.

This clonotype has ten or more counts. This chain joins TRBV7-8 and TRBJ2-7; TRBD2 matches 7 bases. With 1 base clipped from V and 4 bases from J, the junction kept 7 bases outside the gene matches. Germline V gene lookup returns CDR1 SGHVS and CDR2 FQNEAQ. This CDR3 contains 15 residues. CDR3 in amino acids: CASSLVSSGVYEQYF. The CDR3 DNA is TGTGCCAGCAGCTTAGTGTCCAGCGGGGTATACGAGCAGTACTTC.

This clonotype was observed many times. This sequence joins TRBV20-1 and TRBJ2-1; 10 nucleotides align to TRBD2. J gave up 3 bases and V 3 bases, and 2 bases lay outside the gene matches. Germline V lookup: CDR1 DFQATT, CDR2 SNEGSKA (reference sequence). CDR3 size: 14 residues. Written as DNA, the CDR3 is TGCAGTGCTAGGAGCGGGAGGGTCTACAATGAGCAGTTCTTC. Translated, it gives CSARSGRVYNEQFF.

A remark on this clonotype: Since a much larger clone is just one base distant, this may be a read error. DNA for the CDR3: TGCAGTGCTAGTGGGGCTCAGGGGGGGATGGAGACCCAGTACTTC. Amino acid sequence: CSASGAQGGMETQYF. The gene calls are TRBV20-1 and TRBJ2-5, with D perhaps matching TRBD1 or TRBD2 (7 bases each). CDR1 is DFQATT and CDR2 is SNEGSKA in the germline V gene (reference sequence). The CDR3 runs to 15 residues. V lost 3 bases to trimming and J lost 5 bases, with 19 bases between them.

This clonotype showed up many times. In nucleotides, the CDR3 is TGCAGTGCTTACGAACCCCGGAGCGGGGGTAGGAATGAGCAGTTCTTC. Its translation: CSAYEPRSGGRNEQFF. The chain recombines TRBV20-1 with TRBJ2-1, with TRBD2 identical over 8 bases. The CDR3 totals 16 residues. Germline loops: CDR1 DFQATT, CDR2 SNEGSKA (reference sequence). V lost 5 bases to trimming and J lost 7 bases; unmatched junction nucleotides: 16.

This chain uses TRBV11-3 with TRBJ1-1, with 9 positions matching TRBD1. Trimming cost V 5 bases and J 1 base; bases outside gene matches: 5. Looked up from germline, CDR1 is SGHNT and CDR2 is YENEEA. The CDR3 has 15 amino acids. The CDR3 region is CASSPGTGRNTEAFF. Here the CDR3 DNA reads TGTGCCAGCAGCCCAGGGACAGGGAGGAACACTGAAGCTTTCTTT.

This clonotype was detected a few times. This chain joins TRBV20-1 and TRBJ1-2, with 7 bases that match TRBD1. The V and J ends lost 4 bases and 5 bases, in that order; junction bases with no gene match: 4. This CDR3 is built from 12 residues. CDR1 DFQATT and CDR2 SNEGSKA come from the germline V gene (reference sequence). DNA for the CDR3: TGCAGTGCTACGACAGGGATTTATGGCTACACCTTC. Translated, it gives CSATTGIYGYTF.